The rows below give T cell receptor beta chains drawn from one sample of a study of T cell repertoires in cytomegalovirus infection. TCRdb ran MiXCR on the reads and lists one entry per CDR3 protein. Among about 130,000 distinct CDR3 sequences listed, around 30% were seen once. Their antigen targets remain unknown. The material was CD8+ T cells from cultured PBMCs, obtained from culture after CMV antigen stimulation. The receptors originated from a human donor in good health (CMV status not recorded). Some clones in this sample may be carry-over from other donors' samples. CDR3s include the opening cysteine and the closing phenylalanine or tryptophan. A D gene is named only where the DNA matches it firmly. Expanded clones get a size class; other rows say once, few or many, or leave the size out.

>TRBD2|TRBV7-8|TRBJ2-1|-
TGTGCCAGCCAGAGGACTAGCGGGGGGAGCTCCTACAATGAGCAGTTCTTC
CASQRTSGGSSYNEQFF
>TRBD1|TRBV27|TRBJ1-1|few
TGTGCCAGCAGTTCCCTACAGGGGTGGGACACTGAAGCTTTCTTT
CASSSLQGWDTEAFF
>TRBD2|TRBV6-2/TRBV6-3|TRBJ2-3|-
TGTGCCAGCAGTAAGCGGGGGGCGAAACTCACAGATACGCAGTATTTT
CASSKRGAKLTDTQYF
>-|TRBV4-1|TRBJ1-1|once
TGCGCCAGCAGCCAAGATCGGGGGCGCAGGAACACTGAAGCTTTCTTT
CASSQDRGRRNTEAFF
>TRBD2|TRBV12-3/TRBV12-4|TRBJ2-1|-
TGTGCCAGCAGTCCGCTGTCCCTAGCGGGGGGCTCCTACAATGAGCAGTTCTTC
CASSPLSLAGGSYNEQFF
>-|TRBV6-5|TRBJ1-2|-
TGTGCCAGCAGTTATGGTCCTACCCCGAACTATGGCTACACCTTC
CASSYGPTPNYGYTF
>-|TRBV19|TRBJ2-3|few
TGTGCCAGTAGTACGGGGGCTGGCACAGATACGCAGTATTTT
CASSTGAGTDTQYF
>-|TRBV7-9|TRBJ1-1|few
TGTGCCAGCAGCTTGCCGCAGGGGTACACTGAAGCTTTCTTT
CASSLPQGYTEAFF
>-|TRBV7-9|TRBJ1-1|-
TGTGCCAGCAGGCTTTTTAACACTGAAGCTTTCTTT
CASRLFNTEAFF
>-|TRBV5-6|TRBJ2-3|-
TGTGCCAGTGCTCTCCGGCGAGGGACCTTCACAGATACGCAGTATTTT
CASALRRGTFTDTQYF
>-|TRBV7-9|TRBJ2-5|once
TGTGCCAGCAGCTTAGTAGACGGCCAAGAGACCCAGTACTTC
CASSLVDGQETQYF
>TRBD2|TRBV7-6|TRBJ2-1|many
TGTGCCAGCAGCTTAGTAGGACTAGCGGGGGGGAGCTCCTACAATGAGCAGTTCTTC
CASSLVGLAGGSSYNEQFF
>TRBD1|TRBV13|TRBJ1-6|few
TGTGCCAGCAGCTTAGAAGGGACAGGGATTTCACCCCTCCACTTT
CASSLEGTGISPLHF
>-|TRBV7-2|TRBJ2-7|many
TGTGCCAGCAGCTTCTCCTACGAGCAGTACTTC
CASSFSYEQYF
>-|TRBV9|TRBJ2-3|-
TGTGCCAGCAGCGTAGTGAGCACAGATACGCAGTATTTT
CASSVVSTDTQYF
>-|TRBV7-9|TRBJ1-4|few
TGTGCCAGCAGCTCGCCCGGGAGGGCTCAGGAAAAACTGTTTTTT
CASSSPGRAQEKLFF
>-|TRBV7-9|TRBJ1-4|-
TGTGCCAGCAGCTTAGCCACATCAGGGTGGGCTAATGAAAAACTGTTTTTT
CASSLATSGWANEKLFF
>TRBD2|TRBV12-3/TRBV12-4|TRBJ2-7|-
TGTGCCAGCAGTCCAGGGACTAGCGGGGGAGGCGAGCAGTACTTC
CASSPGTSGGGEQYF
>TRBD2|TRBV7-9|TRBJ2-1|few
TGTGCCAGCAGCACTAGCGAGGACTCCTACAATGAGCAGTTCTTC
CASSTSEDSYNEQFF
>-|TRBV12-3/TRBV12-4|TRBJ2-3|many
TGTGCCAGCAGTCTTCTAAGCTCGGGGATCAGCACAGATACGCAGTATTTT
CASSLLSSGISTDTQYF